This TCR beta chain was obtained from a study of T cells in Graves' hyperthyroidism and ophthalmopathy (dated by TCRdb to the late 2010s). Notes on the research overall: Peripheral blood was sampled at the time of initial diagnosis, prior to any treatment. In addition, the study compared T-cell repertoires in thyroid tissue and in blood from several Graves' hyperthyroidism patients. Prospective prediction of ophthalmopathy was tested in an independent validation cohort of approximately 19 hyperthyroidism patients and 15 to 17 patients who later progressed to ophthalmopathy. After sampling, hyperthyroidism patients received methimazole starting at 30 mg daily, and ophthalmopathy patients received high-dose intravenous methylprednisolone. The paper reports TCR Vbeta CDR3 sequencing of about 140 peripheral blood samples: 40 or so ophthalmopathy, fewer than 80 hyperthyroidism and around 17 progressor patients. To identify distinguishing TCR V-J signatures, a discovery cohort of 90 to 100 patients was used, comprising some 45 with Graves' ophthalmopathy and approximately 58 with stable Graves' hyperthyroidism. The approximately 98 discovery patients were randomly divided into training and test sets at a 7:3 ratio.

Moderately to severely active disease, a Clinical Activity Score of at least 3, a NOSPECS grade of at least 4, and a duration under 3 months were present in ophthalmopathy patients. Exclusion was applied to patients with uncontrolled infections, other autoimmune diseases, pregnancy or lactation. Clinical symptoms, serum thyroxine and TRAb, thyroid ultrasound, and orbital computed tomography formed the basis for the diagnoses. PBMCs were isolated from 8 to 10 ml of fresh peripheral blood by Ficoll-Paque density gradient centrifugation. Total RNA was extracted with Trizol reagent, and quality was checked on an Agilent 2100 Bioanalyzer. The TCR beta CDR3 regions were amplified from RNA transcripts. The TCR CDR3 was subjected to a first round of RT-PCR using the HTBI primer set and the Qiagen OneStep RT-PCR kit. A second multiplex PCR round built the libraries, followed by size selection and purification. Sequencing of the libraries was done on an Illumina HiSeq2000 using paired-end 100 bp reads. The authors processed their data as follows. SOAPnuke was used to process the raw data, removing reads that contained adapters or uncalled bases, had a mean Phred below 15, or lacked an exact match to the constant primer or identifier. High-quality paired reads were merged using COPE v1.2.5, and each unique nucleotide sequence was defined as a clonotype. MiTCR v1.1 was used to align clonotypes to the IMGT TRBV, TRBD and TRBJ reference segments. The analysis included only V-J combinations with a frequency above 0.0001, which together covered over 98% of the repertoires. The TCS score was defined as F50 (clonal expansion) divided by E x V (chaos), with BLOSUM62-based TCRdist calculated between CDR3 peptides within each V-J. Welch's t-statistics and random forest reduced fewer than 600 V-J features to around 14, which were used in a naive Bayes classifier (R e1071). The public reads were quality trimmed at Q25 with fastp and then assembled into clones with MiXCR by TCRdb, keeping productive beta chains. Each CDR3 protein appears once, grouped with its most common genes and DNA. TCRdb's processing, not the authors', yielded these V and J calls. The sample table shows fewer than 700,000 distinct CDR3 sequences, and over 15% are seen once. The ten largest clones represent 17% of the sample.

Broader findings and caveats from the paper: During validation, the model predicted progression to ophthalmopathy a median of approximately six months ahead of onset, with around 71% sensitivity and roughly 75% specificity. No statistical method was used to fix the sample size in advance, and group allocation was not hidden from the investigators. In cross-validation, a model built on a 13 V-J signature told ophthalmopathy apart from stable hyperthyroidism with 85% to 90% sensitivity and approximately 81% specificity, and in testing the same model reached 80%/75%. Most expanded thyroid clonotypes (frequency above 0.001) were also detected in blood, suggesting blood repertoires may reflect thyroid immune responses.

Points on this clonotype: Its antigen remains unidentified. No qualities accompany the bases; no much larger clone lies one base away.

Measured from the cysteine to the phenylalanine, the CDR3 is 13 residues long. The sequence is cut down to CDR3 DNA, 39 bases in frame from base 1. Based on the germline V gene, the CDR1 and CDR2 sequences are SQVTM and ANQGSEA. Trimming leaves V shorter by 6 bases and J shorter by 3 bases, with the junction holding 7 bases beyond the gene matches. The sequenced material came from blood. Here the chain combines TRBV29-1 and TRBJ2-7, and 8 junction bases match TRBD1. The receptor's source is a woman aged 18-29 years with Graves' ophthalmopathy. The CDR3 sequence is CSVARQGHYEQYF. Here is the DNA: TGCAGCGTGGCCCGACAGGGGCACTACGAGCAGTACTTC.